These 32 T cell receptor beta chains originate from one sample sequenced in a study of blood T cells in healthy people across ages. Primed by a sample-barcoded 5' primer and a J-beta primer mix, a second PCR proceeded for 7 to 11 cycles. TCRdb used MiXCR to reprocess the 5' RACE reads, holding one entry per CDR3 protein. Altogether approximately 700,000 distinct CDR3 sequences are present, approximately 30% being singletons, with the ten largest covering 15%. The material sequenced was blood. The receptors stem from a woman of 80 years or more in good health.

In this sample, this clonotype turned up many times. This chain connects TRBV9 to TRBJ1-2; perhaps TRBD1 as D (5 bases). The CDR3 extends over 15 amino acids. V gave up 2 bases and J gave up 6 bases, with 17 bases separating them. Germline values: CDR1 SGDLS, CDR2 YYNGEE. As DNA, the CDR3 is TGTGCCAGCAGCGTCCTCGCCGGGACGGATAATGGCTACACCTTC. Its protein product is CASSVLAGTDNGYTF.

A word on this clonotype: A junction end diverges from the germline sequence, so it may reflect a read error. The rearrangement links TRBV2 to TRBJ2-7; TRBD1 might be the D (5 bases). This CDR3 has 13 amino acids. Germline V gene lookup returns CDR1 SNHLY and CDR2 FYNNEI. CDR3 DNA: TGTGCCAGTAGTGAAAGGTGGGGCGAGACCCGGTACTTC. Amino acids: CASSERWGETRYF.

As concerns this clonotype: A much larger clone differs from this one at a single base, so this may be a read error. The CDR3 protein is CASQGRGPTSGANVRTF. DNA of the CDR3: TGTGCCAGTCAAGGTCGGGGCCCTACCTCTGGGGCCAACGTCCGGACTTTC. This chain joins TRBV9 and TRBJ2-6; D assignment may be TRBD1 or TRBD2 (5 bases each). This CDR3 comprises 17 residues. The V gene's germline CDR1 is SGDLS and CDR2 YYNGEE. The full variable domain, in which reference TRBV9 and TRBJ2-6 provide the parts outside the CDR3, is DSGVTQTPKHLITATGQRVTLRCSPRSGDLSVYWYQQSLDQGLQFLIQYYNGEERAKGNILERFSAQQFPDLHSELNLSSLELGDSALYFCASQGRGPTSGANVRTFGAGSRLTVL.

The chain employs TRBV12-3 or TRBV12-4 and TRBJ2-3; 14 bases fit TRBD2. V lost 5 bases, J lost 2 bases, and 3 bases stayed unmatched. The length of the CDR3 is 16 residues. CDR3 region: CASSPTSGRDTDTQYF. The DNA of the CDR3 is TGTGCCAGCAGTCCGACTAGCGGGAGGGACACAGATACGCAGTATTTT.

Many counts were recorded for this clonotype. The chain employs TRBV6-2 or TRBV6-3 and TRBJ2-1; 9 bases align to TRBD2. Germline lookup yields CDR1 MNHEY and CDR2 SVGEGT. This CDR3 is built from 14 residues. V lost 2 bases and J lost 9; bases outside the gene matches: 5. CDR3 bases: TGTGCCAGCAGTTACGCGGGGGGGCCCACTGAGCAGTTCTTC. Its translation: CASSYAGGPTEQFF.

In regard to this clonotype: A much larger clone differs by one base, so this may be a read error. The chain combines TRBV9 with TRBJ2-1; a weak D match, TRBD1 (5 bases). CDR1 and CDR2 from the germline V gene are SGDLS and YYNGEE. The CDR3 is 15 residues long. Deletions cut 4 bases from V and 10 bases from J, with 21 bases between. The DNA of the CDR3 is TGTGCCAGCAGCTTTACAGGCGCAAGACCCTACGAGCAGTTCTTC. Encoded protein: CASSFTGARPYEQFF.

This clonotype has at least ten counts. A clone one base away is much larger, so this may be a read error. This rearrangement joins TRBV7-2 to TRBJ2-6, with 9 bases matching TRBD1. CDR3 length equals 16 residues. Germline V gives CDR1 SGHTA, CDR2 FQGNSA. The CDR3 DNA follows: TGTGCCAGCAGCGTAAACAGGGGGCTTGGGGCCAACGTCCGGACTTTC. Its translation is CASSVNRGLGANVRTF.

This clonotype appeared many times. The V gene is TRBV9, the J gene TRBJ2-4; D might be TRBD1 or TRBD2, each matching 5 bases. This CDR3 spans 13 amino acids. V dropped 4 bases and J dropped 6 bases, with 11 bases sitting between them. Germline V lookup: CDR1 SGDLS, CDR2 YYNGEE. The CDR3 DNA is TGTGCCAGCAGCCGGGACGGTATAAACATTCAGTACTTC. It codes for CASSRDGINIQYF.

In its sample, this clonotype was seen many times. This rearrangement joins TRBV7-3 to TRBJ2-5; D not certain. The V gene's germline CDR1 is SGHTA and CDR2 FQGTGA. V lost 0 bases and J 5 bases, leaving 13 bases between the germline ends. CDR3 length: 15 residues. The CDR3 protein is CASSLTGPPRETQYF. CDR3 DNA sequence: TGTGCCAGCAGCTTAACCGGACCGCCTAGGGAGACCCAGTACTTC.

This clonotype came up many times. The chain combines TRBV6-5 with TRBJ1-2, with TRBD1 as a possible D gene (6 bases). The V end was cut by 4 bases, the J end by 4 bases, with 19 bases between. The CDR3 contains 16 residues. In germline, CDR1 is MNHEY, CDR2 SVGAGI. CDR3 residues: CASSSRVQGSGYGYTF. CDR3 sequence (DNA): TGTGCCAGCAGTTCCCGAGTCCAGGGGAGTGGCTATGGCTACACCTTC.

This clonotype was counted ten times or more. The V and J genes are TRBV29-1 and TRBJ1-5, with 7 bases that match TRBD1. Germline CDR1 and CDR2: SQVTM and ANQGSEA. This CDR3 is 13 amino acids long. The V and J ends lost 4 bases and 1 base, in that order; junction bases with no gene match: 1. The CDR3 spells CSVVQGSNQPQHF. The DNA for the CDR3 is TGCAGCGTTGTACAGGGGAGCAATCAGCCCCAGCATTTT.

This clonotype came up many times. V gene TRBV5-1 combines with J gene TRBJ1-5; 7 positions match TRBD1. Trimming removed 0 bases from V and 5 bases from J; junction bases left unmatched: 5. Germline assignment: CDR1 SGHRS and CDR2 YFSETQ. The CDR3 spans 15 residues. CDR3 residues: CASSLEGGKDQPQHF. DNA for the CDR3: TGCGCCAGCAGCTTGGAAGGGGGCAAGGATCAGCCCCAGCATTTT.

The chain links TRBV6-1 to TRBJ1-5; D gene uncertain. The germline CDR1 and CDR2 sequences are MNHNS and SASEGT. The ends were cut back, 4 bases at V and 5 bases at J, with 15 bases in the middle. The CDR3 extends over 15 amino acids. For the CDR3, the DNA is TGTGCCAGCAGTGCTTCCAGGACCTCGGATCAGCCCCAGCATTTT. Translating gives CASSASRTSDQPQHF.

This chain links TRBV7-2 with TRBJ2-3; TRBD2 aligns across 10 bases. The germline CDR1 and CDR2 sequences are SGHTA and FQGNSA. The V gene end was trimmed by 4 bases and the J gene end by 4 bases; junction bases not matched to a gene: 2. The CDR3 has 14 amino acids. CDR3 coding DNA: TGTGCCAGCAGCTATCTAGCGGGAGCAGATACGCAGTATTTT. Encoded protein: CASSYLAGADTQYF.

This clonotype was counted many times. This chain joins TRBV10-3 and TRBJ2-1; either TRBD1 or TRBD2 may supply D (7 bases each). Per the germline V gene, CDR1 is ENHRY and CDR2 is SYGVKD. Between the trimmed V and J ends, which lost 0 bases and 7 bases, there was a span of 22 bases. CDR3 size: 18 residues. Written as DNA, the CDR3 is TGTGCCATCAGTGAGTCGAGGGGTCGGGGAGGGGGCAGGAATGAGCAGTTCTTC. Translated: CAISESRGRGGGRNEQFF.

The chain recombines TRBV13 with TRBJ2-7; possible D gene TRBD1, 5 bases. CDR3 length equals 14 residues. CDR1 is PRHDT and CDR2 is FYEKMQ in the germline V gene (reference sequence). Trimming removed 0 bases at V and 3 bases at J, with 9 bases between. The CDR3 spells CASSLGRQLYEQYF. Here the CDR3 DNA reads TGTGCCAGCAGCTTAGGGAGACAGCTCTACGAGCAGTACTTC.

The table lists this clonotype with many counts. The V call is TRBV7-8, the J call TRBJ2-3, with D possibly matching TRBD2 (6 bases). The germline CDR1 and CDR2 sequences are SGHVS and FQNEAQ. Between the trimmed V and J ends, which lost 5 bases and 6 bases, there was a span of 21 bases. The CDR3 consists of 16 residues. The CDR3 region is CASSQRRTRRGDTQYF. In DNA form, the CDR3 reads TGTGCCAGCAGCCAAAGACGGACACGACGGGGGGATACGCAGTATTTT.

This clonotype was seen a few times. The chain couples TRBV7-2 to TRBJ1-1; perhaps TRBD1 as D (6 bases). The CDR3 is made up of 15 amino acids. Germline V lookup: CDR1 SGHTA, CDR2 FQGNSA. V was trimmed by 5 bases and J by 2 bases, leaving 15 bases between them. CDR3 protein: CASSPHREINTEAFF. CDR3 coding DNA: TGTGCCAGCAGCCCCCACAGGGAGATCAACACTGAAGCTTTCTTT.

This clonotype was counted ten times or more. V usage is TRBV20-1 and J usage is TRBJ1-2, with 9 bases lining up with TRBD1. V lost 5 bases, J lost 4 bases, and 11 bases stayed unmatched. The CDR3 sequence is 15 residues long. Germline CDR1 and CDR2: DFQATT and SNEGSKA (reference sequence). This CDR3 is CSAYSGTGIGYGYTF. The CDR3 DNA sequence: TGCAGTGCTTATTCCGGGACAGGGATCGGCTATGGCTACACCTTC.

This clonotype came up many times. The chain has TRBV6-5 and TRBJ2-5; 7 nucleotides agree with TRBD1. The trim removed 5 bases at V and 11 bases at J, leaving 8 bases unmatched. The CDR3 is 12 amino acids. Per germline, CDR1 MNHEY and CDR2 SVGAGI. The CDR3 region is CASSRDRDEQYF. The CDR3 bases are TGTGCCAGCAGTCGAGACAGGGATGAGCAGTACTTC.

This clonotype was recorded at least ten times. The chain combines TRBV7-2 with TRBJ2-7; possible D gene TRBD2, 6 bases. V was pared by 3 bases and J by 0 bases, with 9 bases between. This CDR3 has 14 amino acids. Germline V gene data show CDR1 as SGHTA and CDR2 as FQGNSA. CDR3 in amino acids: CASSFGGSSYEQYF. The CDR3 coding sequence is TGTGCCAGCAGCTTCGGGGGAAGCTCCTACGAGCAGTACTTC.

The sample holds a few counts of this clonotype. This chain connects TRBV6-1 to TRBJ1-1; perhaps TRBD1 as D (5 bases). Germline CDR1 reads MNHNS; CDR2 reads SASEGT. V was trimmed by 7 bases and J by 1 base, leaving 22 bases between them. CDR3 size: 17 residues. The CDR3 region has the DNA TGTGCCAGCACTCTCGGGGCCGGGGGGGTGAGGAACACTGAAGCTTTCTTT. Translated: CASTLGAGGVRNTEAFF.

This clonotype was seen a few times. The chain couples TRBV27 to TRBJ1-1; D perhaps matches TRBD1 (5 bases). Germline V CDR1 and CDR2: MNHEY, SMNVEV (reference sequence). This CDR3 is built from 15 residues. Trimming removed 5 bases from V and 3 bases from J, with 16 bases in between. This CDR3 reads CASSAKTGLDTEAFF. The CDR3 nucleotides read TGTGCCAGCAGTGCAAAAACAGGTTTGGACACTGAAGCTTTCTTT.

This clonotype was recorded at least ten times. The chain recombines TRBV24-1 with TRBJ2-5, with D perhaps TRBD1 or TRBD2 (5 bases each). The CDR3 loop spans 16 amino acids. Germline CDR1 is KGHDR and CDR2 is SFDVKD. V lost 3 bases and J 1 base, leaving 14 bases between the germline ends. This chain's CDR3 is CATSDRDQDFQETQYF. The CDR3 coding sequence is TGTGCCACCAGTGATCGGGACCAGGATTTCCAAGAGACCCAGTACTTC.

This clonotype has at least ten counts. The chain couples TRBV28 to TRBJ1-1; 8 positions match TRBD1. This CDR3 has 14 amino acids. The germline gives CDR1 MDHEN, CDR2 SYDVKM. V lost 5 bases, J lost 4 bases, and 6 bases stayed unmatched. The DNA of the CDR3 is TGTGCCAGCAGTCCGGACAGGGTGGGCACTGAAGCTTTCTTT. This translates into CASSPDRVGTEAFF.

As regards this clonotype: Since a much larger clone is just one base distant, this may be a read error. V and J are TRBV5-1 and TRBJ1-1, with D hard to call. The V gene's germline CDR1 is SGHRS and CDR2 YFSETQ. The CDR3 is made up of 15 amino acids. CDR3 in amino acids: CTSSLDGRKSTEAFF. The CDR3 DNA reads TGCACCAGCAGCTTGGATGGCAGGAAGAGCACTGAAGCTTTCTTT. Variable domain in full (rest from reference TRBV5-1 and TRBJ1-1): KAGVTQTPRYLIKTRGQQVTLSCSPISGHRSVSWYQQTPGQGLQFLFEYFSETQRNKGNFPGRFSGRQFSNSRSEMNVSTLELGDSALYLCTSSLDGRKSTEAFFGQGTRLTVV.

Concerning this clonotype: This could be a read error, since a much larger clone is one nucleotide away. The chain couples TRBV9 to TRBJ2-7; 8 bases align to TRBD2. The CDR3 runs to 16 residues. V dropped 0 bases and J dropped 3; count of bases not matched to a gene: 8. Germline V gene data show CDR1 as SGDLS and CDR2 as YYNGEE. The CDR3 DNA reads TGTGCCAGCAGCGTAGAACGAGCGGGAGACCACTACGAGCAGTACTTC. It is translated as CASSVERAGDHYEQYF.

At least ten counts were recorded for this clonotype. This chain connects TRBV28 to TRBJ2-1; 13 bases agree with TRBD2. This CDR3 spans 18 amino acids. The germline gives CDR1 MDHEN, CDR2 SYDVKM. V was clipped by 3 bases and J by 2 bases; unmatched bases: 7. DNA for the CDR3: TGTGCCAGCAGTTTGTCCGGGACTAGCGGGGTACCCTACAATGAGCAGTTCTTC. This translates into CASSLSGTSGVPYNEQFF.

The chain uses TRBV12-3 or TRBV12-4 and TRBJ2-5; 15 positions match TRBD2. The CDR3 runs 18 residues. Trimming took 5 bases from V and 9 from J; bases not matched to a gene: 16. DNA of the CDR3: TGTGCCAGCAGTCCGGGACTAGCGGGGGGTCCCCCGGGAAAGGCCCAGTACTTC. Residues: CASSPGLAGGPPGKAQYF.

In DNA, the CDR3 is TGTGCCAGCAGCTTCGGTGGGGCCCAGGAGACCCAGTACTTC. Its protein product is CASSFGGAQETQYF. The J gene is TRBJ2-7, the V gene TRBV7-2, with D perhaps TRBD1 (5 bases). The DNA matches TRBJ2-5 better at its end, which makes the J call doubtful. The germline CDR1 and CDR2 sequences are SGHTA and FQGNSA. The CDR3 covers 14 residues.

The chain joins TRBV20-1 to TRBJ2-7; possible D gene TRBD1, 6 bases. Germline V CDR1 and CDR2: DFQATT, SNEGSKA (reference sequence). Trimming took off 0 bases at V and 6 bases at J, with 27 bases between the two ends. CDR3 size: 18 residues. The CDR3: CSAREGAGTSGKGSEQYF. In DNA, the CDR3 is TGCAGTGCTAGAGAGGGGGCAGGGACAAGCGGAAAGGGTTCCGAGCAGTACTTC.

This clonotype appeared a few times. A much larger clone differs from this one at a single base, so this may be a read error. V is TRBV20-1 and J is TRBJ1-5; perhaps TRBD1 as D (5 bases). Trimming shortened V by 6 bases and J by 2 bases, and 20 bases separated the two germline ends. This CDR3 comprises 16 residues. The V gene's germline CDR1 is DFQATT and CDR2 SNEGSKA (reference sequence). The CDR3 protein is CSAGEPGRSGNQPQHF. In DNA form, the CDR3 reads TGCAGTGCGGGAGAACCGGGACGCTCCGGCAATCAGCCCCAGCATTTT.